This T cell receptor (beta chain) was captured in a study of response to subunit inactivated influenza vaccine. Germline V gene sequence: CDR1 SGHRS, CDR2 YFSETQ. The CDR3 loop spans 15 amino acids. The ends were cut back, 0 bases at V and 5 bases at J, with 14 bases in the middle. One entry per CDR3 protein results from TCRdb running MiXCR on the RT-PCR reads. Here the sample spans around 570,000 distinct CDR3 sequences, roughly 12% being singletons. The same specimen was also included in a second study, on T cells expressing NK-cell markers. Per that study: The authors made TCR beta cDNA libraries by 5'RACE template switching. This switching added a universal primer site and UMIs. Researchers got TCR beta repertoires out of sorted CD3+CD56+NKG2C+, CD3+CD56+NKG2C- and CD3+CD56-NKG2C+ T cells. Out of eight donors sequenced, seven tested HCMV-seropositive and the remaining one seronegative. Several experiments confined sorting to alpha-beta TCR T cells with an anti-gamma-delta TCR antibody. These same clonotypes (in several donors) also led the CD3+CD56-NKG2C+ fraction.

This chain links TRBV5-1 with TRBJ1-1; D unclear. This receptor was identified in a man aged 50-59 years who received an inactivated influenza vaccine. The specimen comprised PBMCs from blood, sampled on the day of vaccination. CDR3: CASSLEAGFGTEAFF. The CDR3 DNA sequence: TGCGCCAGCAGCTTGGAGGCGGGTTTCGGAACTGAAGCTTTCTTT. Full variable domain (rest looked up from reference TRBV5-1 and TRBJ1-1): KAGVTQTPRYLIKTRGQQVTLSCSPISGHRSVSWYQQTPGQGLQFLFEYFSETQRNKGNFPGRFSGRQFSNSRSEMNVSTLELGDSALYLCASSLEAGFGTEAFFGQGTRLTVV.